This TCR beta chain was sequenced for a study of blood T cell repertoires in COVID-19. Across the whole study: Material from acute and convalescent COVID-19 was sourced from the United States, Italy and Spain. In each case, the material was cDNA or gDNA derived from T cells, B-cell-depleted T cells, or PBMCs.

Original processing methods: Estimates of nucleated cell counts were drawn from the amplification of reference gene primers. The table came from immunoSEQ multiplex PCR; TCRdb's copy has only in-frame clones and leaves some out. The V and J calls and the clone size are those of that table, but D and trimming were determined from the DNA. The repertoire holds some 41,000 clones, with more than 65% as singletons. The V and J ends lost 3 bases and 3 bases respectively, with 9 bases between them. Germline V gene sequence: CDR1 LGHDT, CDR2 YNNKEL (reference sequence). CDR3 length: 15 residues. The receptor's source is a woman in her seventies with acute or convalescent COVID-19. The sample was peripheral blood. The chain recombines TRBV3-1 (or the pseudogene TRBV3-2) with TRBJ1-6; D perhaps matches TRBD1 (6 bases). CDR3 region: CASSHGQIYNSPLHF. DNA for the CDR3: TGTGCCAGCAGCCATGGACAGATCTATAATTCACCCCTCCACTTT.